Given below is one TCR beta chain in context. These data belong to a study of response to subunit inactivated influenza vaccine. V gave up 8 bases and J gave up 5 bases, with 7 bases separating them. The CDR3 contains 10 residues. Looked up from germline, CDR1 is MNHNS and CDR2 is SASEGT. Via MiXCR, TCRdb re-called the RT-PCR reads, giving one row per CDR3 protein. The sample has about 170,000 distinct CDR3 sequences, 9.5% to 15% seen once. A further study also used this sample, focusing on T cells expressing NK-cell markers. As that study records: The authors generated TCR beta cDNA through 5'RACE template switching with UMIs. Researchers got TCR beta repertoires out of sorted CD3+CD56+NKG2C+, CD3+CD56+NKG2C- and CD3+CD56-NKG2C+ T cells.

The sequence came from a middle-aged man who received an inactivated influenza vaccine. The V gene is TRBV6-1, the J gene TRBJ2-7, with D uncertain. Sequencing was performed on CD8+ T cells sorted from PBMCs, taken approximately 12 days after vaccination. CDR3 in DNA: TGTGCCAGCGCATATCACGAGCAGTACTTC. Encoded protein: CASAYHEQYF.